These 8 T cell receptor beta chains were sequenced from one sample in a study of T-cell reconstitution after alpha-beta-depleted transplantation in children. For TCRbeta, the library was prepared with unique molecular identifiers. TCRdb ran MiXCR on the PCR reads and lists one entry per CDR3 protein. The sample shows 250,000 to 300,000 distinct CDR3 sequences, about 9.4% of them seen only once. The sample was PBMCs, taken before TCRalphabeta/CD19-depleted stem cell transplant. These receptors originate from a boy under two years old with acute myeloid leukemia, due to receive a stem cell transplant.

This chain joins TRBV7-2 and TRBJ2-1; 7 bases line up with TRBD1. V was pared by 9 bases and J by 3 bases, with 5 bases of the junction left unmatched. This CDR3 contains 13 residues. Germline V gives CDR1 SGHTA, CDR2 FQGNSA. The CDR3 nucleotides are TGTGCCAGTCTCAGGGGGATCTACAATGAGCAGTTCTTC. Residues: CASLRGIYNEQFF.

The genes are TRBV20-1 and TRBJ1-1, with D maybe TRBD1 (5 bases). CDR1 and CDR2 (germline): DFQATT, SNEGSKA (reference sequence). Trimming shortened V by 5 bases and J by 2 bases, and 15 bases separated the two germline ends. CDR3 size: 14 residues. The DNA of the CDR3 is TGCAGTGCTGCTCCGCAGGGTCGAAACACTGAAGCTTTCTTT. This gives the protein CSAAPQGRNTEAFF.

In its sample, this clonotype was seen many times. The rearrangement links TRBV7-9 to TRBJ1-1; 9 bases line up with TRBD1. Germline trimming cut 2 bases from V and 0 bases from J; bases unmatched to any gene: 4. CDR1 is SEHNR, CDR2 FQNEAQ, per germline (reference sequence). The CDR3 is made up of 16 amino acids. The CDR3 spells CASSLRDRGMNTEAFF. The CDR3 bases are TGTGCCAGCAGCTTAAGAGACAGGGGGATGAACACTGAAGCTTTCTTT.

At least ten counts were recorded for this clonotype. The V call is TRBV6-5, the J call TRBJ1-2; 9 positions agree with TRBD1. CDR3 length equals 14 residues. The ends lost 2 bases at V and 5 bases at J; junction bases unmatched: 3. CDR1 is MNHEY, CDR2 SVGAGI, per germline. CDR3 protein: CASSYGTGSYGYTF. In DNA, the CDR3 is TGTGCCAGCAGTTACGGGACAGGGTCATATGGCTACACCTTC.

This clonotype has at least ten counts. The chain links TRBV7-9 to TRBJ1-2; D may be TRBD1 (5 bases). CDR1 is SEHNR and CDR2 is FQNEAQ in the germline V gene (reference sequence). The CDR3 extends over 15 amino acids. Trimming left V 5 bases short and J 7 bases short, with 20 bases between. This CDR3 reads CASSLAEGQGGGYTF. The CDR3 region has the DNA TGTGCCAGCAGCCTCGCGGAAGGTCAGGGCGGTGGCTACACCTTC. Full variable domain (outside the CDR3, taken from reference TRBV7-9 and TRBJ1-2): DTGVSQNPRHKITKRGQNVTFRCDPISEHNRLYWYRQTLGQGPEFLTYFQNEAQLEKSRLLSDRFSAERPKGSFSTLEIQRTEQGDSAMYLCASSLAEGQGGGYTFGSGTRLTVV.

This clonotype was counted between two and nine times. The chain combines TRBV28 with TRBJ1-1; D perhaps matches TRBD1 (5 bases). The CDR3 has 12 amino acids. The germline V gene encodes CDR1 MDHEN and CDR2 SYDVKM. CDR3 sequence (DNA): TGTGGGGCGAGGGGCATGAACACTGAAGCTTTCTTT. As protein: CGARGMNTEAFF.

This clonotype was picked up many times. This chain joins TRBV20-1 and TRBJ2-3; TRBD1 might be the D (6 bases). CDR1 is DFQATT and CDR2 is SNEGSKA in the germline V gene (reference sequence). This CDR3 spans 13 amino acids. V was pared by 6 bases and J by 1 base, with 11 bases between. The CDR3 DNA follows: TGCAGTGCCAACAGGGTGCGCACAGATACGCAGTATTTT. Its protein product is CSANRVRTDTQYF.

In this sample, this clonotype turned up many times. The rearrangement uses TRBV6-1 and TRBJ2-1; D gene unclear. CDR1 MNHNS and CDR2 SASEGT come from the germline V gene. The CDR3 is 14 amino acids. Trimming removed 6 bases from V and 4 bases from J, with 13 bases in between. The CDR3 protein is CASRPLSRYNEQFF. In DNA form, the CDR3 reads TGTGCCAGCAGACCCCTCTCTAGATACAATGAGCAGTTCTTC.